This TCR beta chain was identified in a study of control samples from healthy donors and cancer patients. The CDR3 consists of 16 residues. V gave up 8 bases and J gave up 5 bases; unmatched junction bases: 13. The germline V gene has CDR1 KGHDR and CDR2 SFDVKD. The data were produced by immunoSEQ multiplex PCR, yet TCRdb's version contains in-frame clones alone and is incomplete. The sample has tens of thousands of clones, roughly 94% seen once. The receptor was derived from a man in his thirties or forties in good health. Sample: blood. The chain has TRBV24-1 and TRBJ2-1, with 8 nucleotides matching TRBD2. CDR3 in amino acids: CATMRPGGGRNNEQFF. The CDR3 DNA reads as TGTGCCACCATGAGACCGGGAGGGGGACGTAACAATGAGCAGTTCTTC.